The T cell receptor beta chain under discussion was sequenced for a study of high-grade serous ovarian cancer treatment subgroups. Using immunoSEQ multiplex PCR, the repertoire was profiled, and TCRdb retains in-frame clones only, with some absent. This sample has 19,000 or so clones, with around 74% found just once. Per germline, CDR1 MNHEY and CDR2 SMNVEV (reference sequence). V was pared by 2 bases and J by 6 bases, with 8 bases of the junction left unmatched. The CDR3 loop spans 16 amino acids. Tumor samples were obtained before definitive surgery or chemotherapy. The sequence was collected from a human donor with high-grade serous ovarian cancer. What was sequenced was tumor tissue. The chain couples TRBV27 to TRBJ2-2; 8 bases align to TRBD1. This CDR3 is CASSLRPRGLPGELFF. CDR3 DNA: TGTGCCAGCAGTTTAAGACCCAGGGGGCTTCCCGGGGAGCTGTTTTTT.